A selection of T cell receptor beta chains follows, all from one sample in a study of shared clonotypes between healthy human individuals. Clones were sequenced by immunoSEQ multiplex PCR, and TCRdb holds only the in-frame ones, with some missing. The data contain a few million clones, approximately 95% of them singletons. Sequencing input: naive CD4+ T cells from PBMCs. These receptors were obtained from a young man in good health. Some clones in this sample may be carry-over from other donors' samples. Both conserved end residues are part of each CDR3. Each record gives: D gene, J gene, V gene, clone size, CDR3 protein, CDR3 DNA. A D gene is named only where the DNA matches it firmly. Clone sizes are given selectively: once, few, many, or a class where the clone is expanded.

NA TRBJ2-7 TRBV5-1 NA CASSLAAQGLEKQYF TGCGCCAGCAGCTTGGCTGCACAGGGCCTCGAAAAGCAGTACTTC
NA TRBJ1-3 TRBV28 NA CASSKSGLSGNTIYF TGTGCCAGCAGCAAATCGGGGCTCTCTGGAAACACCATATATTTT
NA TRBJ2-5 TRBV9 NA CASSVANMVGQETQYF TGTGCCAGCAGCGTAGCTAACATGGTGGGCCAAGAGACCCAGTACTTC
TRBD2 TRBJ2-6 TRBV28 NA CASSMTSGRSGANVLTF TGTGCCAGCAGTATGACTAGCGGGAGGTCTGGGGCCAACGTCCTGACTTTC
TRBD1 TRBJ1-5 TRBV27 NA CASISAPGQGLLPSNQPQHF TGTGCCAGCATTTCCGCTCCGGGACAGGGCCTCCTTCCGAGCAATCAGCCCCAGCATTTT
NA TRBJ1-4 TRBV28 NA CASSLGEKLFF TGTGCCAGCAGTTTGGGAGAAAAACTGTTTTTT
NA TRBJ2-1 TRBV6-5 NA CASRAPGRLNEQFF TGTGCCAGCAGGGCCCCCGGGAGACTAAATGAGCAGTTCTTC
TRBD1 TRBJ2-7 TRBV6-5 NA CASSTRGREQYF TGTGCCAGCAGTACCAGGGGGCGCGAGCAGTACTTC
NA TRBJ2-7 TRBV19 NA CASSISGHPYEQYF TGTGCCAGTAGTATATCGGGACACCCCTACGAGCAGTACTTC
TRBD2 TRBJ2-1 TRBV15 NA CATSNQLARESEQFF TGTGCCACCAGCAACCAACTAGCGCGGGAGAGCGAGCAGTTCTTC
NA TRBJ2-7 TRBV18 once CASSLGQPISYEQYF TGTGCCAGCTCACTCGGACAGCCCATCTCCTACGAGCAGTACTTC
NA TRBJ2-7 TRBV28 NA CASSRRFTYEQYF TGTGCCAGCAGTCGGAGGTTTACCTACGAGCAGTACTTC
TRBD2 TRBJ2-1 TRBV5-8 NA CASSSLPSGKNNEQFF TGTGCCAGCAGCTCTCTACCTAGCGGGAAAAACAATGAGCAGTTCTTC
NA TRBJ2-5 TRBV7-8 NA CASAPGQETQYF TGTGCCAGCGCTCCAGGCCAAGAGACCCAGTACTTC
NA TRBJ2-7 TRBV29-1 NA CSVDSPSYEQYF TGCAGCGTAGACAGTCCATCCTACGAGCAGTACTTC
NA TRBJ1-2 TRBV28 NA CASIQSSRPLKNYGYTF TGTGCCAGCATACAAAGTTCGAGGCCCTTAAAAAACTATGGCTACACCTTC
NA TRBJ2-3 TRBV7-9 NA CASSPGTSTDTQYF TGTGCCAGCAGCCCAGGGACTTCTACAGATACGCAGTATTTT
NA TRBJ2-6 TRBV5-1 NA CASSTSLSGANVLTF TGCGCCAGCAGCACAAGTTTATCTGGGGCCAACGTCCTGACTTTC
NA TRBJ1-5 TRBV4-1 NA CASSLYPPANQPQHF TGCGCCAGCAGCCTCTACCCTCCGGCTAATCAGCCCCAGCATTTT